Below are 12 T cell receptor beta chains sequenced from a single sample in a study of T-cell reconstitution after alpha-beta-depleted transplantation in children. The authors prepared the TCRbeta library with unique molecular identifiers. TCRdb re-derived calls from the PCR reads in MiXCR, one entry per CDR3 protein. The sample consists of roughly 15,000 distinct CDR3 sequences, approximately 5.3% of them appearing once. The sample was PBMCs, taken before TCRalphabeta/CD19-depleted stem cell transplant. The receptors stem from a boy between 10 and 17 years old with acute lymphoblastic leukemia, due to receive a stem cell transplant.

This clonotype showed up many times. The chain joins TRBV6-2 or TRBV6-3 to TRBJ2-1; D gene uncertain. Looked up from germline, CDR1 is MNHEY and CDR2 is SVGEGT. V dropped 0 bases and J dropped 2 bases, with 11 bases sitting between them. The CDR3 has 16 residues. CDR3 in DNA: TGTGCCAGCAGTTACTCGACGACGGCAGCCTACAATGAGCAGTTCTTC. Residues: CASSYSTTAAYNEQFF.

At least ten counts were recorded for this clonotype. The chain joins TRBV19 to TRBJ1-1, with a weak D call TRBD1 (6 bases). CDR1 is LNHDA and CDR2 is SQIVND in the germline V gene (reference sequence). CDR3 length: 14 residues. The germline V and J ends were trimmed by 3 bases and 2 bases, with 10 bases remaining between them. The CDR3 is CASSIRGGNTEAFF. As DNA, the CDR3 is TGTGCCAGTAGTATCAGGGGAGGTAACACTGAAGCTTTCTTT.

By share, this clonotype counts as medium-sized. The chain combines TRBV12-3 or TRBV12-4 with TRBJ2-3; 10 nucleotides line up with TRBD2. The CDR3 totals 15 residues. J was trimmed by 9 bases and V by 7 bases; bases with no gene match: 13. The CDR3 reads CASKTGTSVVDTQYF. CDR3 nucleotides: TGTGCCAGCAAGACCGGGACTAGCGTGGTAGACACGCAGTATTTT.

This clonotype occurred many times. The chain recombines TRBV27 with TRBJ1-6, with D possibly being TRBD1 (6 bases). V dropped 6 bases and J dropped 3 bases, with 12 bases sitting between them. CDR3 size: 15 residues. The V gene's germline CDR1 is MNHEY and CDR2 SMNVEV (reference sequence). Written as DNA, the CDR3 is TGTGCCAGCAGCTCCATGGGACACTATAATTCACCCCTCCACTTT. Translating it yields CASSSMGHYNSPLHF.

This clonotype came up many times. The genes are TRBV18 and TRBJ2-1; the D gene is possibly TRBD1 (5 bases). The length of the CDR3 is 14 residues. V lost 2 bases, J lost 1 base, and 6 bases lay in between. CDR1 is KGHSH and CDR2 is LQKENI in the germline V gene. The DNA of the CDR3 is TGTGCCAGCTCACCAGACAGATCCTACAATGAGCAGTTCTTC. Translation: CASSPDRSYNEQFF. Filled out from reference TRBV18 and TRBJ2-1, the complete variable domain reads NAGVMQNPRHLVRRRGQEARLRCSPMKGHSHVYWYRQLPEEGLKFMVYLQKENIIDESGMPKERFSAEFPKEGPSILRIQQVVRGDSAAYFCASSPDRSYNEQFFGPGTRLTVL.

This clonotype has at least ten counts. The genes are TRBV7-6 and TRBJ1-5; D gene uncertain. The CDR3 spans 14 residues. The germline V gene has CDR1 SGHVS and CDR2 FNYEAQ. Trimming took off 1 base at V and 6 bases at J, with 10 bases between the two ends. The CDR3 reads CASSLGSSGQPQHF. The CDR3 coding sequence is TGTGCCAGCAGCTTAGGATCTAGTGGTCAGCCCCAGCATTTT.

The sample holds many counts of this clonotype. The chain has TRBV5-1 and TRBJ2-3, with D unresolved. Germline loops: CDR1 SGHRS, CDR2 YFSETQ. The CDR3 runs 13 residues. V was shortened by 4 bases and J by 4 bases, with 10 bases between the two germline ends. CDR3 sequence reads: CASSLTYSDTQYF. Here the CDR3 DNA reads TGCGCCAGCAGCCTAACGTACTCAGATACGCAGTATTTT.

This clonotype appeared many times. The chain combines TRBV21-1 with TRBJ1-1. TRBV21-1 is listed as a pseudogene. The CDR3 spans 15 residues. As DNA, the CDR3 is TGTGCCAGCAGCAAAGCGAGGCAAGAGAACACTGAAGCTTTCTTT. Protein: CASSKARQENTEAFF.

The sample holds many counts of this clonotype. Written as DNA, the CDR3 is TGTGCCAGCAGGGCAGGGGTGAACACTGAAGCTTTCTTT. Amino acid sequence: CASRAGVNTEAFF. The chain has TRBV6-5 and TRBJ1-1; a weak D match, TRBD1 (6 bases). V was clipped by 6 bases and J by 0 bases, with 8 bases between them. The CDR3 has 13 residues. Looked up from germline, CDR1 is MNHEY and CDR2 is SVGAGI.

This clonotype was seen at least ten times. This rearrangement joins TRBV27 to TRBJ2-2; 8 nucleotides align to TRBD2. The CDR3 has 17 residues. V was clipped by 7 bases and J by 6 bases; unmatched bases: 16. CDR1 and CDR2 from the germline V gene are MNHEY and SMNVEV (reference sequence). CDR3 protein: CASTRYPGLAVAGELFF. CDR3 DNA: TGTGCCAGCACCCGGTATCCAGGACTAGCCGTTGCCGGGGAGCTGTTTTTT.

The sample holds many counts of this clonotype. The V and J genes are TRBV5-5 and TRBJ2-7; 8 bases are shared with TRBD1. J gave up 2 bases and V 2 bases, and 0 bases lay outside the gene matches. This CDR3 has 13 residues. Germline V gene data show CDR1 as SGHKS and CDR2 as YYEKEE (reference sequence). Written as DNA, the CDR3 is TGTGCCAGCAGCTTACAGGGGGCCTACGAGCAGTACTTC. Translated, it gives CASSLQGAYEQYF.

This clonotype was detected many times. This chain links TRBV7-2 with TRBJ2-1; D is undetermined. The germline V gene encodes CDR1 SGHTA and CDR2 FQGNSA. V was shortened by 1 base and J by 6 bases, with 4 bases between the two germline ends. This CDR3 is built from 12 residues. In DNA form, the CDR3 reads TGTGCCAGCAGCTTAGGATTCAATGAGCAGTTCTTC. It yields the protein CASSLGFNEQFF.